This T cell receptor beta chain was profiled in a study of blood T cell repertoires in COVID-19. Looking at the study overall: Donors in the United States, Italy and Spain gave samples during acute or convalescent COVID-19. PBMCs, B-cell-depleted T cells, or T cells provided the cDNA or gDNA that made up the material.

This CDR3 spans 15 amino acids. Germline CDR1 and CDR2: KGHDR and SFDVKD. Unmatched junction bases numbered 6, after V lost 3 bases and J lost 3 bases. As handled by the study authors: For nucleated cells, counts were estimated from reference gene primer amplification. Assay used: immunoSEQ multiplex PCR; TCRdb lists only in-frame clones, some missing. The V and J calls and clone size come from that table; D and trimming were worked out from the DNA. The repertoire holds more than 100,000 clones, with 70% to 90% as singletons. The source is a man aged 45-60 years in a cohort sampled during active COVID-19. The chain joins TRBV24-1 to TRBJ2-5; TRBD1 agrees at 7 bases. The material sequenced was peripheral blood. The chain's CDR3 is CATSDPQQGKETQYF. The CDR3 region has the DNA TGTGCCACCAGTGATCCCCAACAGGGGAAAGAGACCCAGTACTTC.